These 26 T cell receptor beta chains share one sample of origin, sequenced in a study of T-cell reconstitution after alpha-beta-depleted transplantation in children (TCRdb year 2016). Library prep was done by PCR. Sequencing took place on an Illumina HiSeq 2500. TCR libraries were prepared with molecular barcoding, using unique molecular identifiers to normalize TCRbeta repertoire quantification. Clones were called with MiXCR by TCRdb after fastp trimmed the public reads at Q25, and only in-frame beta chains were retained. Rows matching on CDR3 protein sequence are summarized as one entry with the most common DNA and genes. The table for this sample lists about a million distinct CDR3 sequences; about 31% of them were counted only once. The top ten clonotypes cover 25% to 35% of the sample. The treatment or condition label here, explained by the study, means: allogeneic hematopoietic cell transplantation with graft depleted of TCRalphabeta T cells and CD19 B cells.

The starting material was PBMCs, mostly from graft donor cells, obtained 360 days after TCRalphabeta/CD19-depleted stem cell transplant. These receptors all come from a boy in the first two years of life who had a stem cell transplant for SCID, so the T cells may come from the graft donor.

The chain links TRBV4-3 to TRBJ2-3; 7 bases align to TRBD1. This CDR3 comprises 16 residues. J lost 1 base, V lost 0 bases, and 4 bases had no gene match. The germline V gene has CDR1 LGHNA and CDR2 YSLEER. The CDR3 nucleotides read TGCGCCAGCAGCCAAGACTCTGGGACAGGCACAGATACGCAGTATTTT. Its translation: CASSQDSGTGTDTQYF.

As concerns this clonotype: The germline gene is not matched at one end of the junction; a read error may be the cause. The chain carries TRBV7-8 and TRBJ2-5; D is ambiguous. The CDR3 spans 15 residues. CDR1 is SGHVS, CDR2 FQNEAQ, per germline. In nucleotides, the CDR3 is TGTGCCAGCAGCTTAGCCTCGAGGCCTCAAGAGACCAAGTACTTC. Translated: CASSLASRPQETKYF. Full variable domain (outside the CDR3, taken from reference TRBV7-8 and TRBJ2-5): GAGVSQSPRYKVAKRGQDVALRCDPISGHVSLFWYQQALGQGPEFLTYFQNEAQLDKSGLPSDRFFAERPEGSVSTLKIQRTQQEDSAVYLCASSLASRPQETKYFGPGTRLLVL.

The CDR3 sequence: CASSLAGPHEQYF. DNA of the CDR3: TGTGCCAGCAGCTTAGCTGGGCCTCATGAGCAGTACTTC. V gene TRBV7-2 combines with J gene TRBJ2-7; no clear D. The CDR3 has 13 amino acids. Between the trimmed V and J ends, which lost 0 bases and 7 bases, there was a span of 10 bases. The germline gives CDR1 SGHTA, CDR2 FQGNSA.

A few counts support this clonotype. This chain connects TRBV15 to TRBJ1-1; 7 bases are shared with TRBD1. CDR1 is LNHNV, CDR2 YYDKDF, per germline (reference sequence). J was trimmed by 3 bases and V by 8 bases; bases with no gene match: 6. This CDR3 region has 13 residues. CDR3 nucleotides: TGTGCCACCGAGGGACAGCTGTACACTGAAGCTTTCTTT. Translation: CATEGQLYTEAFF.

The gene calls are TRBV12-3 or TRBV12-4 and TRBJ2-7; a possible D gene is TRBD1 (6 bases). Trimming stripped 3 bases from V and 0 bases from J, with 12 bases between. This CDR3 is built from 15 residues. CDR3 sequence reads: CASSFGRGISYEQYF. The CDR3 DNA is TGTGCCAGCAGTTTCGGCAGGGGTATCTCCTACGAGCAGTACTTC.

This clonotype was seen more than once but under ten times. The rearrangement links TRBV9 to TRBJ2-1; the match to TRBD2 covers 8 bases. Germline CDR1 and CDR2: SGDLS and YYNGEE. This CDR3 comprises 14 residues. Unmatched junction bases numbered 2, after V lost 0 bases and J lost 6 bases. CDR3 sequence reads: CASSVVAGGNEQFF. The DNA for the CDR3 is TGTGCCAGCAGCGTAGTGGCGGGGGGCAATGAGCAGTTCTTC. The whole variable domain, filled in from reference TRBV9 and TRBJ2-1, reads DSGVTQTPKHLITATGQRVTLRCSPRSGDLSVYWYQQSLDQGLQFLIQYYNGEERAKGNILERFSAQQFPDLHSELNLSSLELGDSALYFCASSVVAGGNEQFFGPGTRLTVL.

The gene calls are TRBV18 and TRBJ2-7, with D hard to call. Germline CDR1 reads KGHSH; CDR2 reads LQKENI. There are 13 residues in the CDR3. Trimming shortened V by 3 bases and J by 5 bases, and 11 bases separated the two germline ends. In nucleotides, the CDR3 is TGTGCCAGCTCACCCTCCTACACAGACGAGCAGTACTTC. This sequence encodes CASSPSYTDEQYF.

This rearrangement joins TRBV25-1 to TRBJ2-3; unclear D gene. Between the trimmed V and J ends, which lost 2 bases and 4 bases, there was a span of 10 bases. Per germline, CDR1 MGHDK and CDR2 SYGVNS. The CDR3 is 14 amino acids. CDR3 protein: CASSEGPCADTQYF. For the CDR3, the DNA is TGTGCCAGCAGTGAAGGCCCGTGTGCAGATACGCAGTATTTT.

CDR3 DNA: TGTGCCAGCATACGGAGTTTGAACACCGGGGAGCTGTTTTTT. Translated, it gives CASIRSLNTGELFF. V usage is TRBV6-1 and J usage is TRBJ2-2; D gene unclear. The germline CDR1 and CDR2 sequences are MNHNS and SASEGT. This CDR3 region has 14 residues. The V gene lost 7 bases and the J gene lost 1 base, with 10 bases spanning the gap.

This clonotype was observed a handful of times. The rearrangement uses TRBV5-1 and TRBJ2-3; maybe TRBD2 (6 bases). V lost 0 bases to trimming and J lost 3 bases, with 11 bases between them. Germline V lookup: CDR1 SGHRS, CDR2 YFSETQ. The CDR3 extends over 15 amino acids. The CDR3 region has the DNA TGCGCCAGCAGCTTGGGAGGAGGGATGACAGATACGCAGTATTTT. The encoded protein is CASSLGGGMTDTQYF.

The rearrangement uses TRBV7-8 and TRBJ1-5; D is perhaps TRBD1 (5 bases). Between the trimmed V and J ends, which lost 5 bases and 2 bases, there was a span of 13 bases. CDR1 and CDR2 from the germline V gene are SGHVS and FQNEAQ. This CDR3 contains 15 residues. The CDR3 here is CASSPKGLGNQPQHF. The CDR3 DNA reads TGTGCCAGCAGCCCGAAGGGACTCGGCAATCAGCCCCAGCATTTT.

The chain uses TRBV7-9 and TRBJ2-2; no clear D gene. V gave up 8 bases and J gave up 6 bases, with 19 bases separating them. The length of the CDR3 is 15 residues. Germline lookup yields CDR1 SEHNR and CDR2 FQNEAQ (reference sequence). CDR3 region: CASAPTSVLAGELFF. In nucleotides, the CDR3 is TGTGCCAGCGCCCCTACGTCAGTACTGGCCGGGGAGCTGTTTTTT.

This sequence joins TRBV9 and TRBJ1-2; 7 positions match TRBD1. V lost 4 bases, J lost 2 bases, and 8 bases stayed unmatched. The CDR3 is 15 amino acids. Germline V gives CDR1 SGDLS, CDR2 YYNGEE. The CDR3 nucleotides read TGTGCCAGCAGCCGAGAGACAGGGTTCAACTATGGCTACACCTTC. Translated, it gives CASSRETGFNYGYTF.

On this clonotype itself: Its ends do not fully match the called genes, so a read error is possible. The CDR3 here is CASSLSGRTGKYEEYF. The CDR3 DNA reads TGCGCCAGCAGCTTGAGTGGGCGGACAGGAAAGTACGAGGAGTACTTC. The chain recombines TRBV5-1 with TRBJ2-7; 7 bases align to TRBD1. This CDR3 region has 16 residues. Germline CDR1 reads SGHRS; CDR2 reads YFSETQ.

The rearrangement links TRBV10-3 to TRBJ2-1; 10 bases map to TRBD2. The CDR3 runs to 13 residues. V lost 11 bases and J lost 3; bases outside the gene matches: 4. From germline, CDR1 is ENHRY and CDR2 SYGVKD. The CDR3 bases are TGTGCCTCTAGCGGGGGCCTCTACAATGAGCAGTTCTTC. Translation gives CASSGGLYNEQFF.

The V call is TRBV12-3 or TRBV12-4, the J call TRBJ1-1; the D gene is possibly TRBD1 (5 bases). Between the trimmed V and J ends, which lost 8 bases and 0 bases, there was a span of 16 bases. This CDR3 is 15 amino acids long. The CDR3 loop reads CASGTGWVMNTEAFF. The CDR3 coding sequence is TGTGCCAGCGGTACAGGATGGGTGATGAACACTGAAGCTTTCTTT.

V gene TRBV6-5 combines with J gene TRBJ2-7; the match to TRBD1 covers 9 bases. Unmatched junction bases numbered 9, after V lost 0 bases and J lost 3 bases. CDR1 is MNHEY and CDR2 is SVGAGI in the germline V gene. The CDR3 has 17 residues. The CDR3 sequence: CASSYSTPGQGLYEQYF. The CDR3 nucleotides read TGTGCCAGCAGTTACTCGACTCCGGGACAGGGACTCTACGAGCAGTACTTC.

The V call is TRBV20-1, the J call TRBJ2-2, with 7 bases identical to TRBD2. The CDR3 has 14 amino acids. Germline CDR1 DFQATT, CDR2 SNEGSKA (reference sequence). V dropped 6 bases and J dropped 4; count of bases not matched to a gene: 8. CDR3 loop: CSASERGGTGELFF. The CDR3 coding sequence is TGCAGTGCCTCCGAGCGGGGTGGCACCGGGGAGCTGTTTTTT.

The chain has TRBV29-1 and TRBJ2-2; D ambiguous. The V end lost 0 bases, the J end lost 5 bases, and 13 bases lay between the germline ends. CDR1 and CDR2 from the germline V gene are SQVTM and ANQGSEA. The CDR3 extends over 15 amino acids. CDR3 region: CSVEDRQIKTGELFF. The CDR3 bases are TGCAGCGTTGAAGATCGCCAGATAAAAACCGGGGAGCTGTTTTTT.

The rearrangement links TRBV15 to TRBJ2-2; 8 bases map to TRBD1. Germline CDR1 and CDR2: LNHNV and YYDKDF (reference sequence). The V and J ends lost 4 bases and 2 bases, in that order; junction bases with no gene match: 3. This CDR3 has 15 residues. CDR3 DNA: TGTGCCACCAGCACGGACAGGGCTAACACCGGGGAGCTGTTTTTT. The encoded protein is CATSTDRANTGELFF.

This clonotype was counted a few times. This rearrangement joins TRBV5-5 to TRBJ2-2, with 7 bases identical to TRBD2. This CDR3 has 15 amino acids. The V gene end was trimmed by 3 bases and the J gene end by 3 bases; junction bases not matched to a gene: 5. Per germline, CDR1 SGHKS and CDR2 YYEKEE (reference sequence). The chain's CDR3 is CASSSWDYHTGELFF. In DNA form, the CDR3 reads TGTGCCAGCAGCTCCTGGGACTACCACACCGGGGAGCTGTTTTTT.

This clonotype has just a few counts. This chain uses TRBV5-1 with TRBJ1-1, with D possibly TRBD1 on 6 matching bases. From germline, CDR1 is SGHRS and CDR2 YFSETQ. The CDR3 has 14 residues. V was cut by 0 bases and J by 4 bases, with 10 bases left in between. The CDR3, as DNA: TGCGCCAGCAGCTTGGAGGGGGGGCCCACTGAAGCTTTCTTT. Its translation is CASSLEGGPTEAFF.

This clonotype was counted only a few times. The genes are TRBV29-1 and TRBJ2-3, with D unclear. The CDR3 spans 13 residues. CDR1 SQVTM and CDR2 ANQGSEA come from the germline V gene. V lost 4 bases and J 1 base, leaving 9 bases between the germline ends. CDR3 bases: TGCAGCGTTGCGAATCCCGGCACAGATACGCAGTATTTT. This encodes CSVANPGTDTQYF.

The chain joins TRBV6-1 to TRBJ1-2; TRBD1 matches 9 bases. V lost 6 bases to trimming and J lost 8 bases; unmatched junction nucleotides: 10. Germline CDR1 and CDR2: MNHNS and SASEGT. The CDR3 contains 14 residues. The CDR3 region has the DNA TGTGCCAGCAGCCAGGACAGGGGCCTCTACGGCTACACCTTC. Protein sequence: CASSQDRGLYGYTF.

The gene calls are TRBV12-3 or TRBV12-4 and TRBJ2-3; 9 bases agree with TRBD2. The CDR3 length is 15 residues. The J segment lost 2 bases and the V segment lost 7 bases, leaving 7 bases of the junction unmatched. Here the CDR3 DNA reads TGTGCCAGCACCACCAGCGGGGGGCTCACAGATACGCAGTATTTT. It specifies CASTTSGGLTDTQYF.

This clonotype was counted a few times. The chain uses TRBV12-3 or TRBV12-4 and TRBJ1-4, with 8 positions matching TRBD1. The length of the CDR3 is 19 residues. V lost 5 bases to trimming and J lost 5 bases; unmatched junction nucleotides: 19. The CDR3 spells CASSAPRTGKGWANEKLFF. The DNA for the CDR3 is TGTGCCAGCAGTGCCCCGCGGACAGGGAAAGGCTGGGCGAATGAAAAACTGTTTTTT.